This T cell receptor (beta chain) was recorded in a study of tumor-infiltrating lymphocytes in primary liver carcinoma. Starting material for RNA and DNA co-extraction consisted of roughly 18-34 mg of unsorted bulk tissue. This clonotype was found once. An end of the junction does not agree with germline; a read error may underlie this. The investigators made TCR beta cDNA from 400 to 500 ng total RNA, using a constant-region primer. TCR beta libraries came from three nested multiplex PCR rounds using slightly modified ARM-PCR. TCRdb used MiXCR to reprocess the multiplex PCR reads, holding one entry per CDR3 protein. The repertoire includes about 35,000 distinct CDR3 sequences, 74% of them detected once, and roughly 15% sits in the top ten. Sequencing was done on a sample of liver tumor tissue from sampling region 4. Subset: tumor region T4, right-lateral pole. This receptor was obtained from a man between 40 and 49 years old with primary liver carcinoma and hepatitis B virus infection.

CDR3 residues: CASSLTTVGISIDTQYF. In DNA form, the CDR3 reads TGTGCAAGCAGTTTAACGACCGTGGGAATTAGCATAGATACGCAGTATTTT. J is TRBJ2-3 and V is TRBV28; D remains ambiguous. This CDR3 region has 17 residues. CDR1 and CDR2 from the germline V gene are MDHEN and SYDVKM.